The next 30 T cell receptor beta chains were all read from a single sample in a study of cytomegalovirus exposure and HLA in healthy donors listed by TCRdb under 2017. Libraries were prepared through the immunoSEQ multiplex PCR assay. A mixture of 60 forward primers for TCR Vbeta segments and 13 reverse primers for TCR Jbeta segments was used in the multiplex PCR. In TCRdb, the immuneACCESS table is reduced to in-frame sequences with V and J assigned. These tables do not hold every clone; where another copy was compared, an unresolved V gene accounts for under half, and the others remain unexplained. The sample data list under 200,000 clones, and less than 90% of these were observed just once. The ten largest clones capture roughly 0.38% of the sample. Sequenced input: PBMCs. These receptors came from a boy aged 2 to 10 in good health and CMV-seronegative.

The CDR3 region is CASTPGGNAGNTIYF. Written as DNA, the CDR3 is TGTGCCAGCACCCCAGGGGGGAACGCCGGAAACACCATATATTTT. The chain is built from TRBV28 and TRBJ1-3; 7 bases are a match to TRBD1. Germline V lookup: CDR1 MDHEN, CDR2 SYDVKM. The V and J ends lost 7 bases and 4 bases, in that order; junction bases with no gene match: 10. CDR3 length equals 15 residues.

V and J are TRBV5-1 and TRBJ2-5; 10 bases fit TRBD1. CDR1 SGHRS and CDR2 YFSETQ come from the germline V gene. Trimming took 3 bases from V and 1 from J; bases not matched to a gene: 6. The CDR3 has 16 amino acids. In DNA form, the CDR3 reads TGCGCCAGCAGCTCAATGGGACAGGGGTCCCAAGAGACCCAGTACTTC. Encoded protein: CASSSMGQGSQETQYF. The full variable domain, its missing parts supplied by reference TRBV5-1 and TRBJ2-5, is KAGVTQTPRYLIKTRGQQVTLSCSPISGHRSVSWYQQTPGQGLQFLFEYFSETQRNKGNFPGRFSGRQFSNSRSEMNVSTLELGDSALYLCASSSMGQGSQETQYFGPGTRLLVL.

CDR3 DNA: TGTGCCAGCAGCTCCTCCCAACTAGCGATCTCCTACGAGCAGTACTTC. It encodes CASSSSQLAISYEQYF. V is TRBV7-9 and J is TRBJ2-7; TRBD2 matches at 7 bases. This CDR3 contains 16 residues. CDR1 and CDR2 (germline): SEHNR, FQNEAQ (reference sequence). With 4 bases clipped from V and 0 bases from J, the junction kept 9 bases outside the gene matches.

This sequence joins TRBV28 and TRBJ2-3, with TRBD2 matching over 10 bases. Germline V CDR1 and CDR2: MDHEN, SYDVKM. This CDR3 spans 16 amino acids. Losses at the gene ends were 8 bases for V and 1 base for J; bases not matched to a gene: 9. The CDR3 protein is CASGFTGTSGTDTQYF. The DNA of the CDR3 is TGTGCCAGCGGATTTACCGGGACTAGCGGCACAGATACGCAGTATTTT.

This sequence joins TRBV6-5 and TRBJ2-3, with 9 nucleotides matching TRBD2. The CDR3 consists of 14 residues. Germline V gene sequence: CDR1 MNHEY, CDR2 SVGAGI. The trim removed 2 bases at V and 6 bases at J, leaving 3 bases unmatched. CDR3 in DNA: TGTGCCAGCAGTTACCGGACTAGCGTGGATACGCAGTATTTT. As protein: CASSYRTSVDTQYF.

The chain is built from TRBV29-1 and TRBJ2-1; TRBD2 might be the D (6 bases). The CDR3 loop spans 13 amino acids. Germline CDR1 and CDR2: SQVTM and ANQGSEA. In DNA form, the CDR3 reads TGCAGTCATACTACCTCTAGCGTCAATGAGCAGTTCTTC. Its protein is CSHTTSSVNEQFF.

The chain has TRBV30 and TRBJ1-2; D gene ambiguous. The CDR3 runs 14 residues. The V end was cut by 1 base, the J end by 3 bases, with 12 bases between. The V gene's germline CDR1 is GTSNPN and CDR2 SVGIG (reference sequence). CDR3 nucleotides: TGTGCCTGGAGTGAAGGACTTTCCTACTATGGCTACACCTTC. Protein sequence: CAWSEGLSYYGYTF.

This clone was counted once. This rearrangement joins TRBV18 to TRBJ2-7; a possible D gene is TRBD1 (6 bases). Trimming stripped 3 bases from V and 0 bases from J, with 9 bases between. This CDR3 contains 14 residues. The germline V gene has CDR1 KGHSH and CDR2 LQKENI. The CDR3 DNA reads TGTGCCAGCTCACCTGGACAGAGCTCCTACGAGCAGTACTTC. This encodes CASSPGQSSYEQYF.

This chain joins TRBV7-3 and TRBJ1-1; D is undetermined. This CDR3 comprises 14 residues. Germline V gives CDR1 SGHTA, CDR2 FQGTGA. V was cut by 7 bases and J by 7 bases, with 19 bases left in between. The CDR3 reads CASTPGRGSNEAFF. The DNA for the CDR3 is TGTGCCAGCACCCCCGGCAGAGGGTCTAATGAAGCTTTCTTT.

The rearrangement links TRBV18 to TRBJ1-2; maybe TRBD1 (5 bases). Trimming cost V 3 bases and J 4 bases, with 12 bases left between them. CDR1 and CDR2 from the germline V gene are KGHSH and LQKENI. This CDR3 has 14 amino acids. CDR3 sequence (DNA): TGTGCCAGCTCACCGGGGGAGGGGAGCTATGGCTACACCTTC. Its protein is CASSPGEGSYGYTF.

This chain joins TRBV29-1 and TRBJ2-1; D perhaps matches TRBD2 (6 bases). There are 13 residues in the CDR3. V dropped 2 bases and J dropped 4 bases, with 9 bases sitting between them. Germline assignment: CDR1 SQVTM and CDR2 ANQGSEA. This CDR3 is CSVETSSYNEQFF. In DNA, the CDR3 is TGCAGCGTTGAAACTAGCAGTTACAATGAGCAGTTCTTC.

This chain links TRBV5-6 with TRBJ2-5; D is possibly TRBD2 (5 bases). The germline gives CDR1 SGHDT, CDR2 YYEEEE. Deletions cut 4 bases from V and 9 bases from J, with 13 bases between. This CDR3 is built from 12 residues. The CDR3 loop reads CASSVRSVAQYF. The CDR3 nucleotides are TGTGCCAGCAGCGTGCGTAGCGTCGCCCAGTACTTC.

The V gene is TRBV4-1, the J gene TRBJ2-7, with 10 positions matching TRBD1. This CDR3 contains 16 residues. The V gene end was trimmed by 1 base and the J gene end by 2 bases; junction bases not matched to a gene: 5. CDR1 and CDR2 from the germline V gene are MGHRA and YSYEKL. As DNA, the CDR3 is TGCGCCAGCAGCCAAGTTGCGACAGGGGGCGCCTACGAGCAGTACTTC. It specifies CASSQVATGGAYEQYF.

The rearrangement uses TRBV6-1 and TRBJ2-7; no clear D gene. Germline-derived CDR1 and CDR2 are MNHNS and SASEGT. This CDR3 contains 13 residues. The V and J ends lost 3 bases and 6 bases respectively, with 12 bases between them. As DNA, the CDR3 is TGTGCCAGCAGTGACGATAGTGAGGCCGAGCAGTACTTC. This gives the protein CASSDDSEAEQYF.

The chain combines TRBV4-2 with TRBJ2-3; TRBD2 aligns across 10 bases. The CDR3 runs to 18 residues. The V and J ends lost 2 bases and 0 bases, in that order; junction bases with no gene match: 8. Per the germline V gene, CDR1 is LGHNA and CDR2 is YNFKEQ. CDR3 sequence (DNA): TGTGCCAGCAGCCAACAGCCGCTAGCGGGAGTTAGCACAGATACGCAGTATTTT. This encodes CASSQQPLAGVSTDTQYF.

This clone occurred a few times. This chain connects TRBV6-4 to TRBJ1-5; TRBD1 matches 7 bases. This CDR3 is built from 17 residues. CDR1 MRHNA and CDR2 SNTAGT come from the germline V gene. Trimming took 4 bases from V and 2 from J; bases not matched to a gene: 11. The CDR3 reads CASSAKTRTGGNQPQHF. The CDR3 nucleotides are TGTGCCAGCAGTGCCAAAACCAGGACAGGAGGCAATCAGCCCCAGCATTTT.

V and J are TRBV5-4 and TRBJ1-4; no definite D call. There are 14 residues in the CDR3. V dropped 2 bases and J dropped 7 bases, with 12 bases sitting between them. Germline V gene data show CDR1 as SGHNT and CDR2 as YYREEE (reference sequence). This CDR3 reads CASSFGVESEKLFF. The CDR3 DNA is TGTGCCAGCAGCTTCGGGGTCGAGAGTGAAAAACTGTTTTTT.

V usage is TRBV10-2 and J usage is TRBJ2-4; 9 bases are shared with TRBD2. This CDR3 is 14 amino acids long. Germline V CDR1 and CDR2: WSHSY, SAAADI. The trim removed 7 bases at V and 8 bases at J, leaving 9 bases unmatched. CDR3 DNA sequence: TGCGCCAGCAAGGGAATTAGCGGGAGAGACATTCAGTACTTC. Translated: CASKGISGRDIQYF.

CDR3 residues: CASSIDRQTNYGYTF. The CDR3 DNA sequence: TGTGCCAGTAGTATAGATAGACAGACTAACTATGGCTACACCTTC. This rearrangement joins TRBV19 to TRBJ1-2, with D perhaps matching TRBD1 (5 bases). Deletions cut 0 bases from V and 0 bases from J, with 8 bases between. The CDR3 covers 15 residues. In germline, CDR1 is LNHDA, CDR2 SQIVND (reference sequence).

This chain links TRBV2 with TRBJ2-2; possibly TRBD2 for D (6 bases). Germline V gene lookup returns CDR1 SNHLY and CDR2 FYNNEI. The CDR3 extends over 17 amino acids. Trimming took 0 bases from V and 6 from J, leaving 17 bases between them. CDR3 amino acids: CASSEALLRGSPGELFF. CDR3 DNA sequence: TGTGCCAGCAGTGAAGCGCTTCTGCGGGGCAGCCCCGGGGAGCTGTTTTTT.

This clone was seen once. The chain couples TRBV21-1 to TRBJ2-6; the table's D call of TRBD2 was not tested on the DNA. TRBV21-1 is tagged as a pseudogene. This CDR3 spans 17 amino acids. The CDR3 loop is CASSKENGGSGANVLTF. CDR3 DNA sequence: TGTGCCAGCAGCAAAGAAAACGGGGGCTCTGGGGCCAACGTCCTGACTTTC.

CDR3 amino acids: CASSEITEETQYF. CDR3 sequence (DNA): TGTGCCAGCAGCGAAATAACGGAAGAGACCCAGTACTTC. This sequence joins TRBV7-9 and TRBJ2-5; D is ambiguous. Trimming left V 5 bases short and J 3 bases short, with 10 bases between. CDR3 length equals 13 residues. Germline V lookup: CDR1 SEHNR, CDR2 FQNEAQ (reference sequence).

The gene calls are TRBV4-2 and TRBJ2-5; 9 positions agree with TRBD2. The J segment lost 4 bases and the V segment lost 4 bases, leaving 1 base of the junction unmatched. Germline CDR1 reads LGHNA; CDR2 reads YNFKEQ. This CDR3 has 13 amino acids. Here the CDR3 DNA reads TGTGCCAGCAGCCTTAGCGGGAGAGAGACCCAGTACTTC. This translates into CASSLSGRETQYF.

This clone has only one observation. This chain joins TRBV9 and TRBJ2-5, with D perhaps TRBD1 (6 bases). V lost 3 bases to trimming and J lost 0 bases, with 9 bases between them. Germline CDR1 SGDLS, CDR2 YYNGEE. The CDR3 contains 14 residues. DNA of the CDR3: TGTGCCAGCAGCGACGGGACAAACCAAGAGACCCAGTACTTC. Residues: CASSDGTNQETQYF.

The J gene is TRBJ2-7, the V gene TRBV6-1; D is ambiguous. CDR1 is MNHNS, CDR2 SASEGT, per germline. The CDR3 spans 13 residues. V lost 2 bases to trimming and J lost 2 bases, with 7 bases between them. In nucleotides, the CDR3 is TGTGCCAGCAGTGAACAGGTTACCTACGAGCAGTACTTC. It codes for CASSEQVTYEQYF.

This chain joins TRBV6-6 and TRBJ1-1, with TRBD1 matching over 9 bases. CDR1 and CDR2 from the germline V gene are MNHNY and SVGAGI (reference sequence). This CDR3 comprises 15 residues. V was pared by 6 bases and J by 1 base, with 6 bases of the junction left unmatched. The CDR3 DNA is TGTGCCAGCAGCCTGGGACAGGGACGGAACACTGAAGCTTTCTTT. It is translated as CASSLGQGRNTEAFF.

The chain links TRBV10-3 to TRBJ2-3, with 11 bases matching TRBD1. The CDR3 loop spans 15 amino acids. V dropped 6 bases and J dropped 5; count of bases not matched to a gene: 7. Germline V gene data show CDR1 as ENHRY and CDR2 as SYGVKD. The CDR3 loop is CAIREGTGGGDTQYF. As DNA, the CDR3 is TGTGCCATCAGGGAGGGGACAGGGGGAGGAGATACGCAGTATTTT.

J is TRBJ2-1 and V is TRBV2; TRBD2 matches at 10 bases. Trimming cost V 2 bases and J 12 bases; bases outside gene matches: 16. The germline CDR1 and CDR2 sequences are SNHLY and FYNNEI. The CDR3 is 17 amino acids. The CDR3 loop is CASSEYPLAGEGLGQFF. Written as DNA, the CDR3 is TGTGCCAGCAGTGAATATCCGCTAGCGGGAGAAGGACTGGGGCAGTTCTTC. Based on the CDR3 plus reference TRBV2 and TRBJ2-1, the full variable domain is EPEVTQTPSHQVTQMGQEVILRCVPISNHLYFYWYRQILGQKVEFLVSFYNNEISEKSEIFDDQFSVERPDGSNFTLKIRSTKLEDSAMYFCASSEYPLAGEGLGQFFGPGTRLTVL.

CDR3 loop: CASSVGVRDNFKLTF. The CDR3 region has the DNA TGTGCCAGCAGCGTAGGTGTCAGGGACAACTTTAAGCTCACCTTC. The chain is built from TRBV9 and TRBJ1-2; the D gene is possibly TRBD1 (6 bases). Trimming pared 0 bases from V and 13 bases from J, leaving 22 bases between. The V gene's germline CDR1 is SGDLS and CDR2 YYNGEE. This CDR3 comprises 15 residues.

V and J are TRBV6-5 and TRBJ1-2; unclear D gene. The CDR3 covers 16 residues. Germline V gene sequence: CDR1 MNHEY, CDR2 SVGAGI. The germline V and J ends were trimmed by 0 bases and 8 bases, with 19 bases remaining between them. DNA of the CDR3: TGTGCCAGCAGTTACTCGGGCGTTGAGGGAGTATGGGGCTACACCTTC. Encoded protein: CASSYSGVEGVWGYTF.